This TCR beta chain is drawn from a study of beta chain features in type 1 diabetes. Background on the study: All samples combined gave fewer than 110 million sorted cells for examination. Study-wide points: Patients with type 1 diabetes showed fewer VDJ junction insertions and more deletions. Moderately but significantly shorter TCRB CDR3s were found in Type 1 diabetes patients in all four CD4+ subsets. TCRB rearrangement may or may not be influenced by HLA type; here this remained unresolved.

Markers CD45RO/CCR7/CD25/CD127/CD95/CD27 served to sort CD4+ naive, central memory, regulatory and stem cell-like memory cells. Reverse transcription of all isolated RNA meant that expressed TCRB transcripts were sequenced. The protocol was immunoSEQ multiplex PCR, while the TCRdb copy is restricted to in-frame clones and leaves out a portion. The data show roughly 180,000 clones, about 7.9% seen once. In the case of this clone: Its target is unknown.

The sample consisted of central memory CD4+ T cells from blood. The origin of this receptor is a man younger than 35 with type 1 diabetes.

This CDR3 reads CASSPKVVRQERQYF. CDR3 nucleotides: TGTGCCAGTAGTCCCAAGGTTGTCCGACAGGAGAGGCAGTATTTT. J is TRBJ2-3 and V is TRBV19; a weak D match, TRBD1 (6 bases). The germline V and J ends were trimmed by 5 bases and 11 bases, with 23 bases remaining between them. The CDR3 extends over 15 amino acids. Germline loops: CDR1 LNHDA, CDR2 SQIVND (reference sequence). Full variable domain (outside the CDR3, taken from reference TRBV19 and TRBJ2-3): DGGITQSPKYLFRKEGQNVTLSCEQNLNHDAMYWYRQDPGQGLRLIYYSQIVNDFQKGDIAEGYSVSREKKESFPLTVTSAQKNPTAFYLCASSPKVVRQERQYFGPGTRLTVL.